This T cell receptor beta chain appears in the sequencing data of a study of CD8 T cells in Susac syndrome. The RNA, about 0.5 to 1 ug, was put through reverse transcription using random hexamers. The immunoSEQ assay covered 54 Vbeta and 13 Jbeta segments for CDR3. MiXCR, run by TCRdb on the immunoSEQ multiplex PCR reads, gives a single entry per CDR3 protein. In the table there are about 60,000 distinct CDR3 sequences, over 85% of which are singletons. The germline CDR1 and CDR2 sequences are LNHNV and YYDKDF (reference sequence). V lost 0 bases and J lost 6, with 6 bases in between. This CDR3 is 12 amino acids long.

This rearrangement joins TRBV15 to TRBJ2-7; D ambiguous. The specimen sequenced was CD8+ T cells from PBMCs. This sequence was found in a human donor in good health. CDR3 coding DNA: TGTGCCACCAGCAGAGATTGGGGCGAGCAGTACTTC. Translating it yields CATSRDWGEQYF.